A single sample gave rise to the 19 T cell receptor beta chains below, sequenced in a study of blood T cell repertoires in COVID-19. Method: immunoSEQ multiplex PCR; TCRdb's copy keeps in-frame clones and lacks some. The sample consists of hundreds of thousands of clones, more than 85% of them appearing once. Sequenced input: peripheral blood. The receptors stem from a man aged 35-49 years with acute or convalescent COVID-19.

V is TRBV7-2 and J is TRBJ1-2; 8 bases fit TRBD1. V was clipped by 4 bases and J by 4 bases; unmatched bases: 8. Germline V gives CDR1 SGHTA, CDR2 FQGNSA. This CDR3 is 15 amino acids long. The CDR3 spells CASSSGQGALYGYTF. CDR3 in DNA: TGTGCCAGCAGCTCTGGGCAGGGGGCACTCTATGGCTACACCTTC.

This rearrangement joins TRBV12-3 or TRBV12-4 to TRBJ2-7, with 7 positions matching TRBD1. The CDR3 consists of 13 residues. Unmatched junction bases numbered 7, after V lost 5 bases and J lost 6 bases. The CDR3: CASSTTGFGEQYF. DNA of the CDR3: TGTGCCAGCAGTACGACAGGGTTCGGCGAGCAGTACTTC.

The V call is TRBV6-2 or TRBV6-3, the J call TRBJ1-5, with no clear D. Germline V gene data show CDR1 as MNHEY and CDR2 as SVGEGT. There are 13 residues in the CDR3. V was cut by 4 bases and J by 4 bases, with 8 bases left in between. The CDR3: CASSSLSNQPQHF. CDR3 DNA sequence: TGTGCCAGCAGTTCTCTGTCTAATCAGCCCCAGCATTTT.

The chain carries TRBV15 and TRBJ1-2; 8 bases line up with TRBD1. CDR3 size: 16 residues. The junction had 8 bases not matched to a gene; V was cut back by 1 base and J by 4 bases. Germline values: CDR1 LNHNV, CDR2 YYDKDF (reference sequence). CDR3 DNA: TGTGCCACCAGCAGAGGGGGGCAGGGGGCGAGCTATGGCTACACCTTC. This translates into CATSRGGQGASYGYTF. Using reference TRBV15 and TRBJ1-2 for the parts outside the CDR3, the full variable domain is DAMVIQNPRYQVTQFGKPVTLSCSQTLNHNVMYWYQQKSSQAPKLLFHYYDKDFNNEADTPDNFQSRRPNTSFCFLDIRSPGLGDTAMYLCATSRGGQGASYGYTFGSGTRLTVV.

The rearrangement joins TRBV5-1 to TRBJ1-1, with 9 nucleotides matching TRBD1. V shed 4 bases, J shed 11 bases, and the junction held 15 bases outside the gene matches. CDR3 length equals 15 residues. CDR1 is SGHRS and CDR2 is YFSETQ in the germline V gene. DNA for the CDR3: TGCGCCAGCAGCCTACCGGGACAGGGATTAGGTACGGCTTTCTTT. Its protein is CASSLPGQGLGTAFF.

The chain is built from TRBV5-4 and TRBJ2-1, with TRBD1 matching over 7 bases. Germline CDR1 and CDR2: SGHNT and YYREEE (reference sequence). Germline trimming cut 6 bases from V and 4 bases from J; bases unmatched to any gene: 10. The CDR3 spans 15 residues. The CDR3 is CASTLVGQKYNEQFF. The CDR3 nucleotides read TGTGCCAGCACCCTCGTGGGACAGAAATACAATGAGCAGTTCTTC.

The V call is TRBV6-2 or TRBV6-3, the J call TRBJ2-7; tentative D call: TRBD2 (6 bases). The germline V gene has CDR1 MNHEY and CDR2 SVGEGT. Trimming removed 2 bases from V and 0 bases from J, with 14 bases in between. The CDR3 runs 16 residues. In DNA form, the CDR3 reads TGTGCCAGCAGTTACGGTGGGCGGGGCATCTCCTACGAGCAGTACTTC. Protein product: CASSYGGRGISYEQYF.

This clone was picked up a small number of times. The chain recombines TRBV9 with TRBJ1-6; D may be TRBD1 (5 bases). Germline V CDR1 and CDR2: SGDLS, YYNGEE. CDR3 size: 15 residues. Trimming shortened V by 3 bases and J by 5 bases, and 12 bases separated the two germline ends. The CDR3 DNA follows: TGTGCCAGCAGCGGTCAGGGTACGAATAATTCACCCCTCCACTTT. This encodes CASSGQGTNNSPLHF.

This sequence joins TRBV6-5 and TRBJ2-7; 8 positions match TRBD1. The ends lost 4 bases at V and 6 bases at J; junction bases unmatched: 5. Germline CDR1 and CDR2: MNHEY and SVGAGI. The CDR3 extends over 13 amino acids. The CDR3 is CASSFGQGFEQYF. DNA of the CDR3: TGTGCCAGCAGTTTCGGACAGGGATTCGAGCAGTACTTC.

This chain uses TRBV5-4 with TRBJ1-1; weak D call: TRBD1 (6 bases). This CDR3 is built from 13 residues. The V gene's germline CDR1 is SGHNT and CDR2 YYREEE (reference sequence). V dropped 3 bases and J dropped 6 bases, with 12 bases sitting between them. CDR3 region: CASSYTGSSEAFF. Here the CDR3 DNA reads TGTGCCAGCAGCTACACAGGGAGCTCTGAAGCTTTCTTT.

V and J are TRBV7-6 and TRBJ2-5, with a tentative D call TRBD1 (5 bases). V lost 4 bases and J 5 bases, leaving 20 bases between the germline ends. The CDR3 spans 16 residues. In germline, CDR1 is SGHVS, CDR2 FNYEAQ. CDR3 protein: CASSSTPGPNRETQYF. The CDR3 nucleotides are TGTGCCAGCAGCTCAACGCCCGGGCCCAACAGGGAGACCCAGTACTTC.

This chain connects TRBV21-1 to TRBJ1-5; TRBD1, the table's D call, lacks a check against the DNA. TRBV21-1 is a recognized pseudogene. This CDR3 has 15 residues. CDR3 sequence reads: CASSKEGTGRQPQHF. In DNA, the CDR3 is TGTGCCAGCAGCAAAGAGGGGACAGGGAGACAGCCCCAGCATTTT.

In its sample, this clone was seen a few times. This sequence joins TRBV18 and TRBJ2-1; D might be TRBD2 (6 bases). Trimming left V 3 bases short and J 6 bases short, with 12 bases between. Germline CDR1 is KGHSH and CDR2 is LQKENI. The CDR3 is 14 residues long. CDR3 nucleotides: TGTGCCAGCTCACCTCGCGGGGCCCTCAATGAGCAGTTCTTC. This translates into CASSPRGALNEQFF.

The chain uses TRBV5-1 and TRBJ1-2; 9 bases line up with TRBD1. Germline V lookup: CDR1 SGHRS, CDR2 YFSETQ. The CDR3 contains 15 residues. Trimming removed 4 bases from V and 2 bases from J; junction bases left unmatched: 6. The chain's CDR3 is CASSLGGQGNYGYTF. CDR3 nucleotide sequence: TGCGCCAGCAGCCTCGGGGGACAGGGCAACTATGGCTACACCTTC.

The chain links TRBV5-6 to TRBJ1-2; TRBD1 is a possible D gene (5 bases). The CDR3 contains 14 residues. Germline CDR1 reads SGHDT; CDR2 reads YYEEEE. The germline V and J ends were trimmed by 2 bases and 3 bases, with 11 bases remaining between them. The CDR3 DNA is TGTGCCAGCAGCTTCGGGCGGGGGGACTATGGCTACACCTTC. Translating gives CASSFGRGDYGYTF.

The V and J genes are TRBV5-1 and TRBJ2-3, with D possibly TRBD1 on 6 matching bases. Trimming stripped 2 bases from V and 4 bases from J, with 14 bases between. Germline values: CDR1 SGHRS, CDR2 YFSETQ. The CDR3 length is 15 residues. CDR3 in DNA: TGCGCCAGCAGCTTTAATGGGGGCGACGCAGATACGCAGTATTTT. Translated, it gives CASSFNGGDADTQYF.

The J gene is TRBJ2-3, the V gene TRBV10-3; unclear D gene. The germline V gene encodes CDR1 ENHRY and CDR2 SYGVKD. The V end was cut by 7 bases, the J end by 0 bases, with 14 bases between. The CDR3 covers 15 residues. CDR3 nucleotides: TGTGCCATCAAAGGAGAGCGCGAGAGCACAGATACGCAGTATTTT. It is translated as CAIKGERESTDTQYF.

The V call is TRBV14, the J call TRBJ2-5, with a weak D call TRBD2 (7 bases). The CDR3 is 14 residues long. Trimming removed 2 bases at V and 4 bases at J, with 11 bases between. Per the germline V gene, CDR1 is SGHDN and CDR2 is FVKESK. CDR3 DNA sequence: TGTGCCAGCAGCCAACGGGGGGCGCGAGAGACCCAGTACTTC. Encoded protein: CASSQRGARETQYF.

The rearrangement uses TRBV28 and TRBJ1-5; 7 nucleotides agree with TRBD1. The germline gives CDR1 MDHEN, CDR2 SYDVKM. The CDR3 covers 16 residues. J was trimmed by 3 bases and V by 2 bases; bases with no gene match: 7. The CDR3 DNA sequence: TGTGCCAGCAGTTTAAAAGGGGGCGCGTCCAATCAGCCCCAGCATTTT. As protein: CASSLKGGASNQPQHF.